This T cell receptor beta chain was documented in a study of T cells in Graves' hyperthyroidism and ophthalmopathy (dated 2019 in TCRdb). General notes on the study: Peripheral blood was collected at initial diagnosis, before any treatment. The paper reports TCR Vbeta CDR3 sequencing of 140 or so peripheral blood samples: 43 ophthalmopathy, 70 to 85 hyperthyroidism and around 17 progressor patients. Thyroid tissue and blood T-cell repertoires from roughly 6 Graves' hyperthyroidism patients were also compared in the study. Once sampling was done, hyperthyroidism patients were given methimazole at a starting dose of 30 mg daily, whereas ophthalmopathy patients were given high-dose intravenous methylprednisolone. To identify TCR V-J signatures that set the groups apart, the researchers used a discovery cohort of 90 to 100 patients, made up of some 41 with Graves' ophthalmopathy and around 58 with stable Graves' hyperthyroidism. The 80 to 100 discovery patients were randomly divided into training and test sets at a 7:3 ratio. Prospective prediction of ophthalmopathy was tested in an independent validation cohort of fewer than 20 hyperthyroidism patients and some 17 patients who later progressed to ophthalmopathy. Broad study findings and their caveats: No statistical method was used to set the sample size in advance, and investigators knew the group allocation. In validation, the model predicted progression to ophthalmopathy a median of about 5.9 months before onset, with about 67% sensitivity and roughly 72% specificity. Most expanded thyroid clonotypes (frequency above 0.001) were also found in blood, which suggests that blood repertoires may mirror thyroid immune responses. Ophthalmopathy was separated from stable hyperthyroidism by a 13 V-J signature model, with over 85% sensitivity and roughly 81% specificity obtained in cross-validation and 80%/75% obtained in testing.

This clonotype has ten or more counts. What this receptor recognizes is not known. No per-base quality is available; no much larger clone lies one base away. The TCR beta CDR3 regions were amplified from RNA transcripts. The first round of RT-PCR for the TCR CDR3 was performed with the HTBI primer set and the Qiagen OneStep RT-PCR kit. A second multiplex PCR round built the libraries, followed by size selection and purification. Libraries were sequenced paired-end with 100 bp reads on an Illumina HiSeq2000. The authors processed their data as follows. SOAPnuke was used to process the raw data, removing reads that contained adapters or uncalled bases, had a mean Phred below 15, or lacked an exact match to the constant primer or identifier. COPE v1.2.5 was used to merge the high-quality paired reads, and each unique nucleotide sequence was defined as a clonotype. MiTCR v1.1 was used to align the clonotypes against IMGT TRBV, TRBD and TRBJ reference segments. The analysis was restricted to V-J combinations with a frequency above 0.0001, which together covered approximately 99% of the repertoires. A TCS score was defined as the ratio between F50 (clonal expansion) and ExV (chaos), using BLOSUM62-based TCRdist between CDR3 peptides within each V-J. Welch's t-statistics and random forest reduced 514 V-J features to around 14, which were used in a naive Bayes classifier (R e1071). In-frame beta chains were kept once TCRdb had trimmed the public reads at Q25 with fastp and called clones with MiXCR. Identical CDR3 proteins give one entry, which carries the most common genes and DNA. These V and J calls originate from TCRdb's pipeline instead of the authors' own analysis. Present in this sample are approximately 710,000 distinct CDR3 sequences, approximately 15% of which were seen just once. The top ten clonotypes cover around 15% of the sample.

Stable Graves' hyperthyroidism was defined as the absence of progression to ophthalmopathy over 18 months of follow-up. The hyperthyroidism patients were between 18 and 65 years old and newly diagnosed, with a disease duration of less than 2 months. The study excluded patients with uncontrolled infections, other autoimmune diseases, pregnancy or lactation. Diagnoses relied on clinical symptoms, serum thyroxine and TRAb, thyroid ultrasound and orbital computed tomography. Ficoll-Paque density gradient centrifugation was used to isolate PBMCs from about 9.4 ml of fresh peripheral blood. Trizol reagent was used to extract total RNA, and RNA quality was then checked on an Agilent 2100 Bioanalyzer. The CDR3 sequence holds 15 residues, the cysteine and phenylalanine included. Only the CDR3 region is kept as DNA, spanning 45 bases read in frame from base 1. V ends up 5 bases short and J 3 bases short, with an unmatched junction base count of 9. CDR1 and CDR2 are read off the germline V gene as SGHAT and FQNNGV.

This sequence originates from a man aged 45 to 65 with Graves' hyperthyroidism. Recombination joined TRBV11-2 with TRBJ1-2; TRBD1 matches 7 bases in the middle. Source material: blood. The DNA sequence is TGTGCCAGCAGCCATTACAGGGGAGTTGACTATGGCTACACCTTC. This codes for CASSHYRGVDYGYTF.